These 21 T cell receptor beta chains originate from one sample sequenced in a study of Graves' ophthalmopathy and Graves' hyperthyroidism. The TCR beta CDR3 regions underwent amplification from RNA transcripts. RT-PCR with HTBI primers came first, then second-round multiplex PCR. Each CDR3 protein gets one entry after TCRdb re-called the multiplex PCR reads with MiXCR. The table lists over a million distinct CDR3 sequences, less than 45% of them singletons. The specimen was peripheral blood or thyroid tissue (not recorded which). The receptors were gathered from an adult man with Graves' hyperthyroidism.

This clonotype was seen a handful of times. The rearrangement joins TRBV18 to TRBJ2-5, with unresolved D. Germline CDR1 is KGHSH and CDR2 is LQKENI. This CDR3 has 12 amino acids. Trimming cost V 3 bases and J 4 bases, with 6 bases left between them. CDR3 sequence (DNA): TGTGCCAGCTCACCGGTCCCAGAGACCCAGTACTTC. Its translation: CASSPVPETQYF.

This chain joins TRBV7-2 and TRBJ2-7; 12 bases map to TRBD2. V was pared by 5 bases and J by 0 bases, with 5 bases of the junction left unmatched. The CDR3 loop spans 16 amino acids. From germline, CDR1 is SGHTA and CDR2 FQGNSA. The CDR3 bases are TGTGCCAGCAGCCCGACTAGCGGGGGTCCCTCCTACGAGCAGTACTTC. Encoded protein: CASSPTSGGPSYEQYF.

The chain carries TRBV10-3 and TRBJ2-7; the D gene is possibly TRBD1 (5 bases). V lost 6 bases, J lost 4 bases, and 10 bases lay in between. The CDR3 loop spans 12 amino acids. Germline V gene data show CDR1 as ENHRY and CDR2 as SYGVKD. The CDR3 sequence is CAIRQARYEQYF. CDR3 coding DNA: TGTGCCATCAGACAGGCAAGATACGAGCAGTACTTC.

On this clonotype: Since no conserved phenylalanine or tryptophan closes the CDR3, a read error is the likely cause. No DNA is shown, since the ends of the CDR3 on it are uncertain; the CDR3 is the one TCRdb lists. V gene TRBV10-3 combines with J gene TRBJ2-5; the D call of TRBD1 is as the table states it, not checked on the DNA. Ends included, the CDR3 has 11 residues. The V gene's germline CDR1 is ENHRY and CDR2 SYGVKD. The chain's CDR3 is CAISGDKEGYT.

This clonotype appeared many times. J is TRBJ1-3 and V is TRBV7-9; D unresolved. Germline lookup yields CDR1 SEHNR and CDR2 FQNEAQ (reference sequence). The V gene lost 1 base and the J gene lost 14 bases, with 9 bases spanning the gap. This CDR3 region has 11 residues. The CDR3 spells CASSLESPLYF. In DNA, the CDR3 is TGTGCCAGCAGCTTAGAAAGCCCCCTATATTTT. Filled out from reference TRBV7-9 and TRBJ1-3, the complete variable domain reads DTGVSQNPRHKITKRGQNVTFRCDPISEHNRLYWYRQTLGQGPEFLTYFQNEAQLEKSRLLSDRFSAERPKGSFSTLEIQRTEQGDSAMYLCASSLESPLYFGEGSWLTVV.

The CDR3 sequence is CASRTAFGNSPLHF. CDR3 nucleotides: TGTGCCAGCCGGACGGCGTTTGGGAATTCACCCCTCCACTTT. This rearrangement joins TRBV28 to TRBJ1-6, with unresolved D. The V end lost 8 bases, the J end lost 7 bases, and 15 bases lay between the germline ends. Germline V gene lookup returns CDR1 MDHEN and CDR2 SYDVKM. CDR3 length: 14 amino acids.

Turning to this clonotype: At one end, the junction sequence differs from germline, possibly due to a read error. The chain uses TRBV5-6 and TRBJ2-7; 9 bases are a match to TRBD1. CDR1 and CDR2 from the germline V gene are SGHDT and YYEEEE. The CDR3 is made up of 14 amino acids. CDR3 residues: CASSRTGESYEHYF. CDR3 in DNA: TGTGCCAGCAGCCGGACAGGGGAATCCTACGAGCATTACTTC.

The chain carries TRBV29-1 and TRBJ1-2; D ambiguous. From germline, CDR1 is SQVTM and CDR2 ANQGSEA. The germline V and J ends were trimmed by 6 bases and 8 bases, with 16 bases remaining between them. The CDR3 spans 12 residues. CDR3 protein: CSVRTDLAGYTF. CDR3 bases: TGCAGCGTCAGAACCGACCTTGCGGGCTACACCTTC.

Only a few counts were recorded for this clonotype. The chain carries TRBV5-4 and TRBJ2-5; TRBD2 might be the D (6 bases). The ends were cut back, 2 bases at V and 4 bases at J, with 15 bases in the middle. The CDR3 is made up of 15 amino acids. CDR1 and CDR2 from the germline V gene are SGHNT and YYREEE (reference sequence). This CDR3 reads CASSLWRDGAETQYF. The CDR3 DNA reads as TGTGCCAGCAGCTTATGGCGGGATGGGGCAGAGACCCAGTACTTC.

This clonotype turned up a few times. This chain links TRBV4-1 with TRBJ2-7; 8 positions agree with TRBD2. Germline assignment: CDR1 MGHRA and CDR2 YSYEKL. The CDR3 spans 16 residues. Trimming cost V 1 base and J 2 bases; bases outside gene matches: 7. The CDR3 DNA sequence: TGCGCCAGCAGCCAAGTACCAGCGGGGGCCACCTACGAGCAGTACTTC. It is translated as CASSQVPAGATYEQYF.

This clonotype occurred once. The chain uses TRBV20-1 and TRBJ1-1, with TRBD1 as a possible D gene (5 bases). CDR1 and CDR2 from the germline V gene are DFQATT and SNEGSKA (reference sequence). Trimming took off 4 bases at V and 4 bases at J, with 10 bases between the two ends. CDR3 length: 12 amino acids. CDR3 sequence: CSATSGATEAFF. The CDR3 nucleotides read TGCAGTGCTACCTCCGGGGCCACTGAAGCTTTCTTT.

The J gene is TRBJ2-5, the V gene TRBV28, with 7 nucleotides matching TRBD1. Trimming removed 6 bases from V and 0 bases from J; junction bases left unmatched: 16. The CDR3 runs 18 residues. Per germline, CDR1 MDHEN and CDR2 SYDVKM. The CDR3: CASSPERGTATNQETQYF. CDR3 coding DNA: TGTGCCAGCAGCCCAGAAAGGGGGACAGCTACAAACCAAGAGACCCAGTACTTC. The whole variable domain, remainder taken from reference TRBV28 and TRBJ2-5, is DVKVTQSSRYLVKRTGEKVFLECVQDMDHENMFWYRQDPGLGLRLIYFSYDVKMKEKGDIPEGYSVSREKKERFSLILESASTNQTSMYLCASSPERGTATNQETQYFGPGTRLLVL.

V and J are TRBV2 and TRBJ2-2; TRBD2 matches 7 bases. The CDR3 contains 15 residues. In germline, CDR1 is SNHLY, CDR2 FYNNEI. V lost 6 bases and J lost 0; bases outside the gene matches: 4. The CDR3 DNA reads as TGTGCCAGCAGAGCGGGACCCGCGAACACCGGGGAGCTGTTTTTT. Protein product: CASRAGPANTGELFF.

This clonotype was detected many times. The chain is built from TRBV2 and TRBJ1-2; TRBD1 matches at 7 bases. Germline-derived CDR1 and CDR2 are SNHLY and FYNNEI. The V segment lost 1 base and the J segment 5 bases; nucleotides outside the gene matches: 4. The CDR3 has 14 amino acids. CDR3 region: CASSEGRGGYGYTF. CDR3 sequence (DNA): TGTGCCAGCAGTGAAGGCAGGGGGGGTTATGGCTACACCTTC.

The chain is built from TRBV12-3 or TRBV12-4 and TRBJ2-2, with TRBD1 matching 7 bases. V lost 9 bases, J lost 0 bases, and 16 bases stayed unmatched. CDR3 length equals 18 residues. The CDR3 protein is CASFREPGQLTNTGELFF. The CDR3, as DNA: TGTGCCAGTTTTCGGGAACCGGGACAGCTCACGAACACCGGGGAGCTGTTTTTT.

The chain has TRBV19 and TRBJ2-5; D gene unclear. The CDR3 has 13 amino acids. The V end was cut by 6 bases, the J end by 5 bases, with 13 bases between. Germline-derived CDR1 and CDR2 are LNHDA and SQIVND (reference sequence). CDR3 DNA sequence: TGTGCCAGTAGGGGTCACCGTGAGGAGACCCAGTACTTC. The encoded protein is CASRGHREETQYF.

The chain recombines TRBV7-6 with TRBJ1-2, with TRBD1 matching 7 bases. V lost 3 bases to trimming and J lost 2 bases; unmatched junction nucleotides: 6. Germline lookup yields CDR1 SGHVS and CDR2 FNYEAQ. The CDR3 length is 15 residues. Written as DNA, the CDR3 is TGTGCCAGCAGCTTTCCAGGGGGAATAAACTATGGCTACACCTTC. This encodes CASSFPGGINYGYTF.

This clonotype was seen many times. The chain has TRBV6-6 and TRBJ2-5, with 8 bases that match TRBD2. The CDR3 runs 13 residues. The V gene end was trimmed by 0 bases and the J gene end by 9 bases; junction bases not matched to a gene: 3. Germline lookup yields CDR1 MNHNY and CDR2 SVGAGI (reference sequence). In DNA form, the CDR3 reads TGTGCCAGCAGTTACTCTCGGGAGGGCCCCCAGTACTTC. This codes for CASSYSREGPQYF.

This clonotype was detected many times. The chain has TRBV10-3 and TRBJ1-3, with a possible D match to TRBD1 (5 bases). Deletions cut 10 bases from V and 2 bases from J, with 15 bases between. The CDR3 is 14 amino acids. Germline V gene data show CDR1 as ENHRY and CDR2 as SYGVKD. The DNA of the CDR3 is TGTGCCAACGGCAAGGGAGGGGCTGGAAACACCATATATTTT. It encodes CANGKGGAGNTIYF.

CDR3: CAIRSGTLTDTQYF. CDR3 DNA: TGTGCCATCAGGTCCGGGACCCTCACAGATACGCAGTATTTT. The chain combines TRBV12-3 or TRBV12-4 with TRBJ2-3, with D perhaps being TRBD1 or TRBD2 (5 bases each). The CDR3 runs to 14 residues. V was cut by 10 bases and J by 2 bases, with 16 bases left in between.

The chain recombines TRBV2 with TRBJ2-3; 9 nucleotides match TRBD2. In germline, CDR1 is SNHLY, CDR2 FYNNEI. This CDR3 has 15 residues. Unmatched junction bases numbered 6, after V lost 6 bases and J lost 2 bases. The CDR3: CASSSGLATTDTQYF. For the CDR3, the DNA is TGTGCCAGCAGCTCAGGACTAGCGACCACAGATACGCAGTATTTT.